This entry lists 15 T cell receptor beta chains sequenced from one sample in a study of T cells expressing NK-cell markers. TCRdb re-called the 5' RACE reads and shows each CDR3 protein once, DNA omitted. The listing contains about 260,000 distinct CDR3 sequences. The sequenced sample was blood T cells: a sorted CD56 or NKG2C T cell subset, CD4+ or CD8+ T cells, or bulk PBMC T cells (not recorded which). These receptors came from a woman aged 18-70 years in good health.

This chain connects TRBV5-5 to TRBJ2-1; there is no DNA to check the TCRdb D call of TRBD2. This CDR3 has 16 amino acids. Germline lookup yields CDR1 SGHKS and CDR2 YYEKEE (reference sequence). CDR3: CASIPLAGGHYNEQFF.

V usage is TRBV6-2 or TRBV6-3 and J usage is TRBJ1-5; TCRdb lists TRBD1, though no DNA is available to test this call. Per germline, CDR1 MNHEY and CDR2 SVGEGT. CDR3 length: 14 amino acids. CDR3 loop: CASSYRGTGQPQHF.

V is TRBV5-1 and J is TRBJ1-2. CDR1 SGHRS and CDR2 YFSETQ come from the germline V gene. The CDR3 contains 15 residues. CDR3 in amino acids: CASSFGQKMGYGYTF.

The chain links TRBV7-6 to TRBJ2-2; the TRBD2 assignment by TCRdb is unverifiable without DNA. This CDR3 spans 16 amino acids. Per germline, CDR1 SGHVS and CDR2 FNYEAQ. CDR3 sequence reads: CASGLQSGGAVGELFF.

V and J are TRBV7-2 and TRBJ1-4; TCRdb's D gene call, TRBD1, goes unchecked for lack of DNA. CDR1 is SGHTA, CDR2 FQGNSA, per germline. The CDR3 length is 15 residues. CDR3 loop: CASSWDRAGGEKLFF.

J is TRBJ2-5 and V is TRBV7-2; TCRdb's assignment of TRBD1 cannot be checked, as there is no DNA. The CDR3 spans 16 residues. Germline CDR1 reads SGHTA; CDR2 reads FQGNSA. The CDR3 sequence is CASSLLGTASQGAQYF.

V gene TRBV20-1 combines with J gene TRBJ1-4. This CDR3 has 16 residues. Germline V gene lookup returns CDR1 DFQATT and CDR2 SNEGSKA (reference sequence). CDR3 sequence reads: CSARVSSGSTNEKLFF.

The gene calls are TRBV3-1 and TRBJ2-4. The CDR3 covers 17 residues. The V gene's germline CDR1 is LGHDT and CDR2 YNNKEL (reference sequence). CDR3: CASSQGLSGLAKNIQYF.

The V call is TRBV23-1, the J call TRBJ1-1; TCRdb gives TRBD1 as the D gene, but with no DNA this cannot be confirmed. Being an ORF, TRBV23-1 has a function that is uncertain. The CDR3 consists of 12 residues. The CDR3 loop is CASSSGPRRAFF.

The rearrangement uses TRBV28 and TRBJ2-7; TCRdb picks TRBD2, but there is no DNA to check that call. This CDR3 has 18 residues. CDR1 is MDHEN, CDR2 SYDVKM, per germline. The CDR3: CASSSPHARARGSYEQYF.

This chain joins TRBV7-3 and TRBJ2-6. CDR3 length: 14 residues. Per germline, CDR1 SGHTA and CDR2 FQGTGA. The CDR3 loop is CASSSQTGANVLTF. Looking up the rest from reference TRBV7-3 and TRBJ2-6 gives the full variable domain: GAGVSQTPSNKVTEKGKYVELRCDPISGHTALYWYRQSLGQGPEFLIYFQGTGAADDSGLPNDRFFAVRPEGSVSTLKIQRTERGDSAVYLCASSSQTGANVLTFGAGSRLTVL.

The chain is built from TRBV20-1 and TRBJ2-1; TCRdb returns TRBD2, unconfirmable since there is no DNA. The germline gives CDR1 DFQATT, CDR2 SNEGSKA (reference sequence). The CDR3 length is 17 residues. The CDR3 loop is CSASLLLAGGVLDEQFF.

This chain uses TRBV6-5 with TRBJ2-2; TCRdb names TRBD1, which stays unverified in the absence of DNA. This CDR3 has 17 residues. Germline CDR1 is MNHEY and CDR2 is SVGAGI. Here the CDR3 reads CASSSSFMAGVSGELFF.

The chain links TRBV4-3 to TRBJ1-6; as DNA is missing, the TRBD1 call by TCRdb cannot be tested. Germline loops: CDR1 LGHNA, CDR2 YSLEER. This CDR3 is 14 amino acids long. CDR3 sequence: CASSQGQGVTPLHF.

The V call is TRBV5-1, the J call TRBJ2-3; the TRBD2 assignment by TCRdb is unverifiable without DNA. CDR1 SGHRS and CDR2 YFSETQ come from the germline V gene. This CDR3 region has 16 residues. CDR3 sequence reads: CASTHNGRASGDTQYF. The whole variable domain, remainder taken from reference TRBV5-1 and TRBJ2-3, is KAGVTQTPRYLIKTRGQQVTLSCSPISGHRSVSWYQQTPGQGLQFLFEYFSETQRNKGNFPGRFSGRQFSNSRSEMNVSTLELGDSALYLCASTHNGRASGDTQYFGPGTRLTVL.